This T cell receptor (beta chain) was identified in a study of cytomegalovirus exposure and HLA in healthy donors. The V segment lost 4 bases and the J segment 2 bases; nucleotides outside the gene matches: 4. CDR1 is SGHRS and CDR2 is YFSETQ in the germline V gene. The CDR3 runs to 15 residues. This clone was detected once. The PCR had 60 Vbeta and 13 Jbeta primers. The table came from immunoSEQ multiplex PCR; TCRdb's copy has only in-frame clones and leaves some out. The sample has some 200,000 clones, roughly nine tenths seen once. This receptor was identified in a girl under two years old in good health and CMV-seronegative. The rearrangement links TRBV5-1 to TRBJ2-3, with 10 bases aligning to TRBD1. Material for sequencing was PBMCs. DNA of the CDR3: TGCGCCAGCAGCCAGGACAGGGGGGACACAGATACGCAGTATTTT. Protein product: CASSQDRGDTDTQYF.